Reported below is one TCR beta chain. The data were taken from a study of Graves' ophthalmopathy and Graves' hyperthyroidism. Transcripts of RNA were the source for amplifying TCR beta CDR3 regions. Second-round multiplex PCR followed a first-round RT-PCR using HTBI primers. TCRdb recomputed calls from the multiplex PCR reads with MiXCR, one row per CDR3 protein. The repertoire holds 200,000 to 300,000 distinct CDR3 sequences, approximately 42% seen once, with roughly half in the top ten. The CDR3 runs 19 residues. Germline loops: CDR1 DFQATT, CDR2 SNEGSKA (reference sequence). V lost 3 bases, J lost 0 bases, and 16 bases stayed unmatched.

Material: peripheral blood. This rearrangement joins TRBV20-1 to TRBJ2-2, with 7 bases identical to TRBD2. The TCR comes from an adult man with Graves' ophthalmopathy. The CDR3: CSASRRASGSFANTGELFF. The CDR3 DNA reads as TGCAGTGCTAGTCGCCGGGCTAGCGGCTCGTTCGCGAACACCGGGGAGCTGTTTTTT.